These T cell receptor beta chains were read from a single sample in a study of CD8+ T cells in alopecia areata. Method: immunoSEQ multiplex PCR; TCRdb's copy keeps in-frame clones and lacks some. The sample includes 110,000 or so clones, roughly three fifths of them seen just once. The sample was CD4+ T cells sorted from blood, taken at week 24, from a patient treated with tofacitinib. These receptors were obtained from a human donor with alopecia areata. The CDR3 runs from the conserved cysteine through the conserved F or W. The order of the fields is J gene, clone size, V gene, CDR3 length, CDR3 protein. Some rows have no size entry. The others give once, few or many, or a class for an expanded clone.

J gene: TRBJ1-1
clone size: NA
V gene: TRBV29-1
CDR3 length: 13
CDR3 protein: CSVGEGRSREAFF

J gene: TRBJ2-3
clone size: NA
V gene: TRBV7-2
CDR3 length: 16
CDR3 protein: CASSQDLLAGGPAQYF

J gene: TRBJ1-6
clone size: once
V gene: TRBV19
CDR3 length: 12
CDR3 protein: CASSDRGSPLHF

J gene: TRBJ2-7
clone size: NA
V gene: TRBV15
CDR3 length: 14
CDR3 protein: CATSRDRGRGGQYF

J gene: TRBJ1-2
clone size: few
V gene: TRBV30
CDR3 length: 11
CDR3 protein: CAWGLGYGYTF

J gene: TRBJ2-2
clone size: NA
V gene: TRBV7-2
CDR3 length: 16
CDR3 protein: CASNPVAGSNTGELFF

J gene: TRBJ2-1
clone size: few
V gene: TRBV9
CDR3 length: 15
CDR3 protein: CASSVASSGANEQFF

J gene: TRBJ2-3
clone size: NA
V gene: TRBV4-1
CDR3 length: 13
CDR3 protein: CASSHRGGDTQYF

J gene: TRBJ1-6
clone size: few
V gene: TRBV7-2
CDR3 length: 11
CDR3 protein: CASSFLGPLHF

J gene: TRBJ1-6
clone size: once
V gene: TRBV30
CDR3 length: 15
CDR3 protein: CAWSVNPGDNSPLHF

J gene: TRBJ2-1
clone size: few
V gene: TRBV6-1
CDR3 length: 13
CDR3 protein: CASSLHGAREQFF

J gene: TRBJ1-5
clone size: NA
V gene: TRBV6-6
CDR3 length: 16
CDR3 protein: CASSQKVGRSNQPQHF

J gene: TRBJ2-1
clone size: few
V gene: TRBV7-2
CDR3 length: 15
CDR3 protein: CASSLAGGPYNEQFF

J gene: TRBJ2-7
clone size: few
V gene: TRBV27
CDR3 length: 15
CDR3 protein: CASSLNQATSYEQYF